This T cell receptor beta chain was sequenced in a study of T cell clones after liver transplantation. Study details: Immunosuppression withdrawal was tried within 2 years after liver transplantation in this trial. TCRbeta sequencing after a pre-transplant mixed lymphocyte reaction identified graft-donor-reactive clones, later tracked in post-transplant blood. Findings of the study overall: Graft donor-reactive T cells possibly entered the graft instead of undergoing deletion.

As for this clone: Its antigen is currently unknown.

Trimming removed 6 bases from V and 4 bases from J; junction bases left unmatched: 7. Germline assignment: CDR1 MNHNS and CDR2 SASEGT. This CDR3 has 15 residues. Profiling relied on immunoSEQ multiplex PCR, and the TCRdb table lists in-frame clones only, not all of them. Of tens of thousands of clones in the sample, 60% to 80% were seen once. This TCR derives from a human patient who received a liver transplant. The graft donor may have contributed some T cells. V and J are TRBV6-1 and TRBJ2-2; 8 positions match TRBD2. Material: CD4+ T cells from blood, obtained at the 22-month timepoint. This CDR3 reads CASSREGGATGELFF. CDR3 DNA sequence: TGTGCCAGCAGCCGGGAGGGGGGGGCCACCGGGGAGCTGTTTTTT.